Each of the 11 T cell receptor beta chains below was sequenced from the same sample in a study of blood T cell repertoires in COVID-19. Sequenced by immunoSEQ multiplex PCR; TCRdb stores in-frame clones only, minus some. The data contain approximately 260,000 clones, 65% to 85% of them singletons. Sample: PBMCs or T cells enriched from blood (not recorded which). The origin of the receptors is a man aged 50-60 years who had recovered from COVID-19.

This rearrangement joins TRBV7-3 to TRBJ2-7, with TRBD2 matching over 9 bases. Germline V gene sequence: CDR1 SGHTA, CDR2 FQGTGA. Losses at the gene ends were 5 bases for V and 5 bases for J; bases not matched to a gene: 7. CDR3 length: 14 residues. This CDR3 reads CASSLTGTSNEQYF. The CDR3 DNA follows: TGTGCCAGCAGCCTGACCGGGACTAGCAACGAGCAGTACTTC.

V usage is TRBV5-1 and J usage is TRBJ2-1; the D gene is possibly TRBD1 (5 bases). This CDR3 is built from 12 residues. The germline V gene has CDR1 SGHRS and CDR2 YFSETQ. V lost 8 bases to trimming and J lost 5 bases, with 11 bases between them. In DNA, the CDR3 is TGCGCCAGTTCAGGGTCCCACAATGAGCAGTTCTTC. It encodes CASSGSHNEQFF.

In its sample, this clone was seen a few times. The rearrangement links TRBV29-1 to TRBJ2-1; 9 bases fit TRBD1. The CDR3 covers 14 residues. CDR1 and CDR2 from the germline V gene are SQVTM and ANQGSEA. V shed 7 bases, J shed 3 bases, and the junction held 7 bases outside the gene matches. As DNA, the CDR3 is TGCAGCGATGTGACAGGGGGGAACTACAATGAGCAGTTCTTC. Its translation: CSDVTGGNYNEQFF.

DNA of the CDR3: TGTGCCAGCAGCTTCCACAGGGGTTCTGGAAACACCATATATTTT. It encodes CASSFHRGSGNTIYF. The rearrangement uses TRBV7-2 and TRBJ1-3; the match to TRBD1 covers 7 bases. This CDR3 spans 15 amino acids. The germline CDR1 and CDR2 sequences are SGHTA and FQGNSA. With 3 bases clipped from V and 1 base from J, the junction kept 3 bases outside the gene matches.

The chain links TRBV9 to TRBJ1-1; D possibly corresponds to TRBD1 (5 bases). The CDR3 has 14 residues. The V gene lost 7 bases and the J gene lost 0 bases, with 13 bases spanning the gap. Looked up from germline, CDR1 is SGDLS and CDR2 is YYNGEE. CDR3 coding DNA: TGTGCCAGCCGACCGGGACTGATGAACACTGAAGCTTTCTTT. Its protein is CASRPGLMNTEAFF.

The V gene is TRBV18, the J gene TRBJ2-5; D not resolved. V shed 2 bases and J shed 6 bases, with 10 bases lying between them. The CDR3 consists of 13 residues. CDR1 and CDR2 (germline): KGHSH, LQKENI. The CDR3 reads CASSPDKSQTQYF. CDR3 nucleotides: TGTGCCAGCTCACCAGACAAATCGCAGACCCAGTACTTC. Together with reference TRBV18 and TRBJ2-5, the CDR3 gives the full variable domain: NAGVMQNPRHLVRRRGQEARLRCSPMKGHSHVYWYRQLPEEGLKFMVYLQKENIIDESGMPKERFSAEFPKEGPSILRIQQVVRGDSAAYFCASSPDKSQTQYFGPGTRLLVL.

The genes are TRBV11-2 and TRBJ2-7, with 9 bases fitting TRBD1. Losses at the gene ends were 6 bases for V and 7 bases for J; bases not matched to a gene: 4. CDR3 length: 12 residues. Germline V lookup: CDR1 SGHAT, CDR2 FQNNGV. The CDR3 DNA sequence: TGTGCCAGCAGGAGACAGGGGGGAGAGCAGTACTTC. It encodes CASRRQGGEQYF.

The chain combines TRBV11-2 with TRBJ2-3, with 10 bases lining up with TRBD2. The CDR3 totals 17 residues. In germline, CDR1 is SGHAT, CDR2 FQNNGV. Germline trimming cut 3 bases from V and 6 bases from J; bases unmatched to any gene: 12. Here the CDR3 reads CASSLERLAGVFDTQYF. CDR3 bases: TGTGCCAGCAGCTTGGAAAGGCTAGCGGGAGTTTTTGATACGCAGTATTTT.

V gene TRBV6-1 combines with J gene TRBJ2-7; D uncertain. Germline lookup yields CDR1 MNHNS and CDR2 SASEGT. Trimming removed 1 base from V and 4 bases from J, with 11 bases in between. The CDR3 covers 14 residues. This CDR3 is CASSEVGSLYEQYF. The CDR3 bases are TGTGCCAGCAGTGAAGTGGGCAGCCTGTACGAGCAGTACTTC.

This clone was observed a single time. The chain joins TRBV12-3 or TRBV12-4 to TRBJ2-7; perhaps TRBD2 as D (5 bases). The CDR3 covers 13 residues. V was shortened by 8 bases and J by 6 bases, with 17 bases between the two germline ends. The CDR3 coding sequence is TGTGCCAGCTGCGGGTACGGCCATACCGAGCAGTACTTC. As protein: CASCGYGHTEQYF.

The genes are TRBV7-9 and TRBJ2-5; D perhaps matches TRBD1 (7 bases). Between the trimmed V and J ends, which lost 2 bases and 9 bases, there was a span of 16 bases. The CDR3 has 14 amino acids. The V gene's germline CDR1 is SEHNR and CDR2 FQNEAQ (reference sequence). The CDR3 DNA sequence: TGTGCCAGCAGCTTAAGTGTCCAGGGGGAGGCCCAGTACTTC. Protein: CASSLSVQGEAQYF.